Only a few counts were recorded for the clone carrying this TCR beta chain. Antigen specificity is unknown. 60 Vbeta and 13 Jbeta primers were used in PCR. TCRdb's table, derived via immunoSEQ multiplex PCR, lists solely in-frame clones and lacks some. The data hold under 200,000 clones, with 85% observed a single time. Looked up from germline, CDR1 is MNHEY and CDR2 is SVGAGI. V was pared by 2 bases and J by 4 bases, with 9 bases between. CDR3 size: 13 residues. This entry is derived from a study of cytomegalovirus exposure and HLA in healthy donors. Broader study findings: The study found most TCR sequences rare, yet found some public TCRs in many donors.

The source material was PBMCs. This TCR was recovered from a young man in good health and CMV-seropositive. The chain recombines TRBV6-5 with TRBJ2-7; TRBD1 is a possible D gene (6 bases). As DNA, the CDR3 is TGTGCCAGCAGTTACGAGAGGGGGTACGAGCAGTACGTC. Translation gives CASSYERGYEQYV.